The clone carrying this T cell receptor beta chain was observed a few times. The antigen remains unidentified. This CDR3 has 14 residues. V was pared by 1 base and J by 4 bases, with 1 base of the junction left unmatched. Germline-derived CDR1 and CDR2 are MGHRA and YSYEKL. Expressed TCRB transcripts got sequenced, as all isolated RNA was reverse transcribed. This table comes from immunoSEQ multiplex PCR, and its TCRdb copy is limited to in-frame clones, with some not included. The sample has approximately 250,000 clones, around 24% seen once. This entry is derived from a study of beta chain features in type 1 diabetes. Regarding the study as a whole: Patients with type 1 diabetes showed fewer VDJ junction insertions and more deletions. TCRB CDR3s from Type 1 diabetes patients were moderately but significantly shorter in all four CD4+ subsets.

The chain joins TRBV4-1 to TRBJ2-3; the match to TRBD1 covers 8 bases. Source material: naive CD4+ T cells from blood. This TCR was sampled from a woman in her twenties or thirties with type 1 diabetes. The CDR3 nucleotides are TGCGCCAGCAGCCAAGGGACAGGGCCAGATACGCAGTATTTT. Encoded protein: CASSQGTGPDTQYF.